The 8 T cell receptor beta chains below all came from one sample that was sequenced in a study of T cell repertoires in cytomegalovirus infection. A single record per CDR3 protein comes from TCRdb applying MiXCR to the reads. The sample includes approximately 500,000 distinct CDR3 sequences, approximately 16% of them seen just once. The sequencing input was CD8+ T cells from PBMCs. These receptors came from a human donor in good health (CMV status not recorded). Some clones in this sample may be carry-over from other donors' samples.

This clonotype was detected only a few times. The chain joins TRBV13 to TRBJ1-5; TRBD1 might be the D (5 bases). Trimming left V 3 bases short and J 7 bases short, with 13 bases between. Germline V gives CDR1 PRHDT, CDR2 FYEKMQ (reference sequence). The CDR3 runs 14 residues. CDR3 nucleotides: TGTGCCAGCAGCTTGGGGGGTAGTGCGCAGCCCCAGCATTTT. Protein sequence: CASSLGGSAQPQHF.

In its sample, this clonotype was seen many times. As DNA, the CDR3 is TGTGCCAGCACCGACAGGGGAACATTCAATGAGCAGTTCTTC. Translating gives CASTDRGTFNEQFF. The genes are TRBV12-3 or TRBV12-4 and TRBJ2-1, with 8 bases identical to TRBD1. CDR3 length: 14 amino acids. V shed 7 bases, J shed 6 bases, and the junction held 8 bases outside the gene matches.

The chain employs TRBV4-1 and TRBJ1-5; D is perhaps TRBD1 (5 bases). The CDR3 has 15 amino acids. Per the germline V gene, CDR1 is MGHRA and CDR2 is YSYEKL. Trimming removed 0 bases at V and 4 bases at J, with 10 bases between. CDR3 DNA: TGCGCCAGCAGCCAAGACGGGACGTTGAATCAGCCCCAGCATTTT. Residues: CASSQDGTLNQPQHF.

As for this clonotype: Mismatch with germline at one junction end may stem from a read error. This chain joins TRBV28 and TRBJ2-7; TRBD1 aligns across 8 bases. Germline CDR1 reads MDHEN; CDR2 reads SYDVKM. This CDR3 comprises 13 residues. The CDR3, as DNA: TGTGCCAGCAGTCCAGACAGGGGATACGTGCAGTACTTC. Its protein is CASSPDRGYVQYF.

This clonotype was seen a handful of times. This chain joins TRBV24-1 and TRBJ2-1; 7 bases match TRBD2. CDR1 is KGHDR and CDR2 is SFDVKD in the germline V gene. This CDR3 is built from 18 residues. Losses at the gene ends were 2 bases for V and 6 bases for J; bases not matched to a gene: 15. The DNA of the CDR3 is TGTGCCACCAGTGATTCGGCGGGAACCCTCCCGGGGGGCAATGAGCAGTTCTTC. Translated: CATSDSAGTLPGGNEQFF.

This clonotype was seen a few times. The chain employs TRBV7-9 and TRBJ2-3, with TRBD2 matching over 12 bases. The trim removed 1 base at V and 6 bases at J, leaving 5 bases unmatched. Germline loops: CDR1 SEHNR, CDR2 FQNEAQ (reference sequence). The CDR3 runs to 16 residues. The CDR3 DNA sequence: TGTGCCAGCAGCTTAGTTGCTAGCGGGAGGGCCGATACGCAGTATTTT. This gives the protein CASSLVASGRADTQYF.

The V gene is TRBV28, the J gene TRBJ2-2; D is unresolved. Germline-derived CDR1 and CDR2 are MDHEN and SYDVKM. CDR3 length: 13 residues. The V gene lost 2 bases and the J gene lost 5 bases, with 6 bases spanning the gap. CDR3 nucleotides: TGTGCCAGCAGTTTAGAAAAGACCGGGGAGCTGTTTTTT. Protein: CASSLEKTGELFF.

This clonotype was picked up a small number of times. The chain recombines TRBV2 with TRBJ1-2; TRBD1 matches 9 bases. Germline V gene data show CDR1 as SNHLY and CDR2 as FYNNEI. With V trimmed by 1 base and J by 1 base, 7 bases remained unmatched. This CDR3 comprises 17 residues. CDR3 region: CASSEGTGGRGNYGYTF. CDR3 sequence (DNA): TGTGCCAGCAGTGAAGGAACAGGGGGCAGGGGTAACTATGGCTACACCTTC.